Each of the 20 T cell receptor beta chains below was sequenced from the same sample in a study of blood T cell repertoires in COVID-19. The repertoire was sequenced with immunoSEQ multiplex PCR; TCRdb's copy has only in-frame clones and lacks some. The sample carries tens of thousands of clones, approximately 86% recorded once. The sequenced sample was peripheral blood. These receptors were collected from a middle-aged man with active COVID-19.

As regards this clone: Other nucleotide sequences from this sample produce the same CDR3. This sequence joins TRBV5-1 and TRBJ2-7; the D gene is possibly TRBD2 (6 bases). Germline loops: CDR1 SGHRS, CDR2 YFSETQ. The CDR3 has 20 residues. CDR3: CASSLERDPHGTSSSYEQYV. CDR3 bases: TGCGCCAGCAGTTTGGAACGGGATCCACATGGGACTTCAAGCTCCTACGAGCAGTACGTC.

Notes on this clone: Other DNA sequences from this sample encode an identical CDR3 as well. The chain is built from TRBV5-4 and TRBJ1-3; 8 positions agree with TRBD1. V dropped 3 bases and J dropped 0; count of bases not matched to a gene: 5. Germline V gene lookup returns CDR1 SGHNT and CDR2 YYREEE (reference sequence). The CDR3 is 16 residues long. Here the CDR3 reads CASSSPGQDSGNTIYF. CDR3 coding DNA: TGTGCCAGCAGCTCACCGGGACAGGACTCTGGAAACACCATATATTTT.

The chain employs TRBV7-2 and TRBJ2-5, with D possibly matching TRBD2 (7 bases). CDR1 is SGHTA and CDR2 is FQGNSA in the germline V gene. V was cut by 2 bases and J by 5 bases, with 15 bases left in between. This CDR3 spans 15 amino acids. CDR3 region: CASSLSGGAFETQYF. CDR3 bases: TGTGCCAGCAGCTTAAGTGGGGGGGCATTTGAGACCCAGTACTTC.

The CDR3 DNA sequence: TGTGCCAGCAGCCAAGACTTTCTGCGAGCGGGAGACTACAATGAGCAGTTCTTC. This encodes CASSQDFLRAGDYNEQFF. V and J are TRBV14 and TRBJ2-1; 8 bases match TRBD2. J lost 3 bases, V lost 0 bases, and 10 bases had no gene match. This CDR3 spans 18 amino acids. In germline, CDR1 is SGHDN, CDR2 FVKESK.

V gene TRBV5-5 combines with J gene TRBJ2-7; 9 bases line up with TRBD1. The CDR3 sequence is 15 residues long. With 3 bases clipped from V and 6 bases from J, the junction kept 10 bases outside the gene matches. Per germline, CDR1 SGHKS and CDR2 YYEKEE (reference sequence). The CDR3 protein is CASSYRGLYPSEQYF. The CDR3 nucleotides are TGTGCCAGCAGCTACAGGGGGCTGTATCCAAGCGAGCAGTACTTC.

V gene TRBV14 combines with J gene TRBJ2-3, with D unresolved. Trimming pared 1 base from V and 0 bases from J, leaving 14 bases between. Germline V gene sequence: CDR1 SGHDN, CDR2 FVKESK. The CDR3 runs 17 residues. CDR3 sequence reads: CASSQASTHRSTDTQYF. CDR3 in DNA: TGTGCCAGCAGCCAAGCTTCCACGCATAGAAGCACAGATACGCAGTATTTT.

This rearrangement joins TRBV4-1 to TRBJ2-6, with D perhaps matching TRBD1 (7 bases). The germline CDR1 and CDR2 sequences are MGHRA and YSYEKL. Trimming removed 1 base from V and 2 bases from J, with 18 bases in between. The CDR3 runs 19 residues. The CDR3 nucleotides read TGCGCCAGCAGCCAAGGTAGGGCCAGGGGGGCACCTGGGGCCAACGTCCTGACTTTC. Its protein is CASSQGRARGAPGANVLTF.

The genes are TRBV10-1 and TRBJ1-5; D unresolved. Germline CDR1 reads WNHNN; CDR2 reads SYGVQD (reference sequence). V was shortened by 0 bases and J by 7 bases, with 22 bases between the two germline ends. The CDR3 is made up of 18 amino acids. Here the CDR3 DNA reads TGCGCCAGCAGTGAGTCGAGTAGGAAAACCCCGGGGATCCAGCCCCAGCATTTT. It codes for CASSESSRKTPGIQPQHF.

V usage is TRBV7-9 and J usage is TRBJ2-1, with unresolved D. Germline CDR1 and CDR2: SEHNR and FQNEAQ (reference sequence). Deletions cut 0 bases from V and 8 bases from J, with 11 bases between. The CDR3 is 14 amino acids. The DNA for the CDR3 is TGTGCCAGCAGCTTAGCTTTACCCTCAGATGAGCAGTTCTTC. Translation: CASSLALPSDEQFF.

This chain uses TRBV9 with TRBJ2-2; tentative D call: TRBD2 (6 bases). This CDR3 spans 16 amino acids. Germline V CDR1 and CDR2: SGDLS, YYNGEE. Trimming cost V 0 bases and J 0 bases, with 9 bases left between them. CDR3 loop: CASSVVGGANTGELFF. In nucleotides, the CDR3 is TGTGCCAGCAGCGTAGTCGGGGGAGCGAACACCGGGGAGCTGTTTTTT. The full variable domain, completed using reference TRBV9 and TRBJ2-2, is DSGVTQTPKHLITATGQRVTLRCSPRSGDLSVYWYQQSLDQGLQFLIQYYNGEERAKGNILERFSAQQFPDLHSELNLSSLELGDSALYFCASSVVGGANTGELFFGEGSRLTVL.

The chain joins TRBV19 to TRBJ1-5; D possibly corresponds to TRBD1 (5 bases). Looked up from germline, CDR1 is LNHDA and CDR2 is SQIVND (reference sequence). V lost 7 bases and J lost 7, with 14 bases in between. The CDR3 loop spans 13 amino acids. The CDR3 nucleotides are TGTGCCAGTAATAATCAGGGTCAACAGCCCCAGCATTTT. This encodes CASNNQGQQPQHF. Combining the CDR3 with reference TRBV19 and TRBJ1-5 gives the whole variable domain DGGITQSPKYLFRKEGQNVTLSCEQNLNHDAMYWYRQDPGQGLRLIYYSQIVNDFQKGDIAEGYSVSREKKESFPLTVTSAQKNPTAFYLCASNNQGQQPQHFGDGTRLSIL.

V gene TRBV5-4 combines with J gene TRBJ2-3; D remains ambiguous. V shed 0 bases and J shed 2 bases, with 22 bases lying between them. The CDR3 has 19 residues. Germline CDR1 is SGHNT and CDR2 is YYREEE (reference sequence). The chain's CDR3 is CASSLADSSIIPPTDTQYF. DNA for the CDR3: TGTGCCAGCAGCTTGGCCGATAGTAGTATAATCCCTCCCACAGATACGCAGTATTTT.

This clone occurred once. This chain joins TRBV5-6 and TRBJ2-5; D uncertain. Trimming left V 0 bases short and J 1 base short, with 10 bases between. Per the germline V gene, CDR1 is SGHDT and CDR2 is YYEEEE. The CDR3 totals 15 residues. In nucleotides, the CDR3 is TGTGCCAGCAGCTTGGCCCTCGGGTTCCAAGAGACCCAGTACTTC. Its protein product is CASSLALGFQETQYF.

The chain joins TRBV13 to TRBJ2-1; maybe TRBD1 (6 bases). Per germline, CDR1 PRHDT and CDR2 FYEKMQ (reference sequence). CDR3 length: 12 amino acids. The V end lost 2 bases, the J end lost 7 bases, and 6 bases lay between the germline ends. As DNA, the CDR3 is TGTGCCAGCAGCTTAAGGGGGAATGAGCAGTTCTTC. This encodes CASSLRGNEQFF. The full variable domain, its missing parts supplied by reference TRBV13 and TRBJ2-1, is AAGVIQSPRHLIKEKRETATLKCYPIPRHDTVYWYQQGPGQDPQFLISFYEKMQSDKGSIPDRFSAQQFSDYHSELNMSSLELGDSALYFCASSLRGNEQFFGPGTRLTVL.

The CDR3 reads CASSLPGLAGSTDTQYF. CDR3 bases: TGCGCCAGCAGCCTCCCGGGACTAGCGGGAAGCACAGATACGCAGTATTTT. The chain is built from TRBV5-1 and TRBJ2-3, with 13 bases aligning to TRBD2. Looked up from germline, CDR1 is SGHRS and CDR2 is YFSETQ. The CDR3 consists of 17 residues. After removal of 4 bases from V and 0 bases from J, the junction contained 5 bases not matched to a gene.

The chain has TRBV29-1 and TRBJ2-7; no clear D gene. V was pared by 4 bases and J by 5 bases, with 12 bases between. The CDR3 runs 12 residues. Germline V gives CDR1 SQVTM, CDR2 ANQGSEA. The CDR3, as DNA: TGCAGCGTTGCACAGACGGTGAACGAGCAGTACTTC. It translates to CSVAQTVNEQYF.

This chain links TRBV18 with TRBJ2-5; the D gene is possibly TRBD2 (5 bases). The CDR3 has 13 amino acids. The germline CDR1 and CDR2 sequences are KGHSH and LQKENI. V was cut by 2 bases and J by 3 bases, with 7 bases left in between. The CDR3 DNA follows: TGTGCCAGCTCACCAGGACTTAAAGAGACCCAGTACTTC. This codes for CASSPGLKETQYF. The variable domain in full, completed from reference TRBV18 and TRBJ2-5, reads NAGVMQNPRHLVRRRGQEARLRCSPMKGHSHVYWYRQLPEEGLKFMVYLQKENIIDESGMPKERFSAEFPKEGPSILRIQQVVRGDSAAYFCASSPGLKETQYFGPGTRLLVL.

The chain is built from TRBV6-6 and TRBJ2-1; D may be TRBD2 (5 bases). V lost 0 bases and J 8 bases, leaving 14 bases between the germline ends. Germline V gives CDR1 MNHNY, CDR2 SVGAGI (reference sequence). The length of the CDR3 is 15 residues. CDR3 protein: CASSYSTQLSDEQFF. CDR3 coding DNA: TGTGCCAGCAGTTACTCTACACAGCTTAGCGATGAGCAGTTCTTC.

The gene calls are TRBV2 and TRBJ2-5; TRBD2 matches 8 bases. The V segment lost 3 bases and the J segment 5 bases; nucleotides outside the gene matches: 8. Germline values: CDR1 SNHLY, CDR2 FYNNEI. The CDR3 spans 15 residues. The DNA of the CDR3 is TGTGCCAGCAGTGATTCTCGGGGGGGCTCGGAGACCCAGTACTTC. Encoded protein: CASSDSRGGSETQYF. Drawing the rest from reference TRBV2 and TRBJ2-5, the complete variable domain is EPEVTQTPSHQVTQMGQEVILRCVPISNHLYFYWYRQILGQKVEFLVSFYNNEISEKSEIFDDQFSVERPDGSNFTLKIRSTKLEDSAMYFCASSDSRGGSETQYFGPGTRLLVL.

The chain couples TRBV19 to TRBJ2-3, with TRBD2 matching over 10 bases. Germline CDR1 and CDR2: LNHDA and SQIVND (reference sequence). The CDR3 loop spans 16 amino acids. After removal of 2 bases from V and 5 bases from J, the junction contained 7 bases not matched to a gene. CDR3: CASSINRSGGGDTQYF. CDR3 coding DNA: TGTGCCAGTAGTATAAATCGGAGCGGGGGGGGAGATACGCAGTATTTT.